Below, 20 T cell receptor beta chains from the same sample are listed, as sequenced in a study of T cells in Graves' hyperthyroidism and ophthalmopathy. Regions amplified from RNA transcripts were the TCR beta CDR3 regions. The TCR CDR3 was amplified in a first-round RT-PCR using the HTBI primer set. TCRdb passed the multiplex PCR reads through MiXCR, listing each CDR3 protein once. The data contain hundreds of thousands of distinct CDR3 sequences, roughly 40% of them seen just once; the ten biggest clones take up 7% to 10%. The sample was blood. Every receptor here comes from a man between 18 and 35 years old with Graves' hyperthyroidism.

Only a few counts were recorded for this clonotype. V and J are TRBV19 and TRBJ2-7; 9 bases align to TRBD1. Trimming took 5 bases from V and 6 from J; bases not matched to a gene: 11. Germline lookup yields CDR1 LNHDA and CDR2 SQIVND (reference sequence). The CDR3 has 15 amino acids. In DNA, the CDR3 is TGTGCCAGTAGTTGGGGGGACAGGGCGTCTCGCGAGCAGTACTTC. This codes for CASSWGDRASREQYF. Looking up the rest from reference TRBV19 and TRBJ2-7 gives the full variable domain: DGGITQSPKYLFRKEGQNVTLSCEQNLNHDAMYWYRQDPGQGLRLIYYSQIVNDFQKGDIAEGYSVSREKKESFPLTVTSAQKNPTAFYLCASSWGDRASREQYFGPGTRLTVT.

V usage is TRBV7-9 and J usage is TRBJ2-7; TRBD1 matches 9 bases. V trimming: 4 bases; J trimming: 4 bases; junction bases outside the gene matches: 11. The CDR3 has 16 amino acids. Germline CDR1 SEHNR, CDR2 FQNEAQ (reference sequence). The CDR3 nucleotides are TGTGCCAGCAGCTATAGGGAGGGACAGGGACTTTACGAGCAGTACTTC. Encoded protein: CASSYREGQGLYEQYF.

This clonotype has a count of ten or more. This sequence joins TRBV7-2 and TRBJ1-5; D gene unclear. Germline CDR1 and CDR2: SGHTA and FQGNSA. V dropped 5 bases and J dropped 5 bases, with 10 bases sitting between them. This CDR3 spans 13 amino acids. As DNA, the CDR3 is TGTGCCAGCAGCAGACGGGCTGATCAGCCCCAGCATTTT. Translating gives CASSRRADQPQHF.

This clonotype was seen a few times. Here the CDR3 reads CASSSGTGGIWNEQFF. The CDR3 nucleotides read TGTGCCAGCAGCTCCGGGACAGGGGGCATATGGAATGAGCAGTTCTTC. The rearrangement joins TRBV2 to TRBJ2-1, with TRBD1 identical over 12 bases. CDR3 length: 16 amino acids. V was clipped by 6 bases and J by 7 bases; unmatched bases: 10. The germline V gene encodes CDR1 SNHLY and CDR2 FYNNEI.

The CDR3 sequence: CASSFDRGGTGELFF. The DNA of the CDR3 is TGCGCCAGCAGTTTCGACAGGGGCGGCACCGGGGAGCTGTTTTTT. This sequence joins TRBV5-1 and TRBJ2-2; 8 nucleotides align to TRBD1. The length of the CDR3 is 15 residues. Germline assignment: CDR1 SGHRS and CDR2 YFSETQ. The junction had 7 bases not matched to a gene; V was cut back by 5 bases and J by 4 bases.

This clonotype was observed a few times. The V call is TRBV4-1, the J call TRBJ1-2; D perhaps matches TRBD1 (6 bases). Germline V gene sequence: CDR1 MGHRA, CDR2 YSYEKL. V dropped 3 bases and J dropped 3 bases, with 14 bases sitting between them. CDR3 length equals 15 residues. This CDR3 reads CASSQPGQLYYGYTF. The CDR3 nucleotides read TGCGCCAGCAGCCAGCCAGGACAGCTTTACTATGGCTACACCTTC.

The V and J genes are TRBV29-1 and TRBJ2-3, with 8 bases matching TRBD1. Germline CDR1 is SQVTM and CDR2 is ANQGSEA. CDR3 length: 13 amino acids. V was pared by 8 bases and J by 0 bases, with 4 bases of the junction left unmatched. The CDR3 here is CSFGDRSTDTQYF. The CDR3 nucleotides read TGCAGCTTTGGGGACAGGAGCACAGATACGCAGTATTTT.

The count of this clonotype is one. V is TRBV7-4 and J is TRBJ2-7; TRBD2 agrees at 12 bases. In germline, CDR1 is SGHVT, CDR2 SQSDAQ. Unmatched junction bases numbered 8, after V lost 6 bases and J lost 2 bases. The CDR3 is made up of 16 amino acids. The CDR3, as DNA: TGTGCCAGCAGTTCCCTCGGGACTAGCGGGCCCTACGAGCAGTACTTC. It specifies CASSSLGTSGPYEQYF.

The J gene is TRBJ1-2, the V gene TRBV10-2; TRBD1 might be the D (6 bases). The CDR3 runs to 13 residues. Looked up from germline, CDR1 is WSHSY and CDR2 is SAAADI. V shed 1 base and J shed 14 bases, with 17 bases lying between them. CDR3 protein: CASSEFGGQGWTF. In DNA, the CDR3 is TGCGCCAGCAGTGAGTTCGGGGGGCAAGGTTGGACCTTC.

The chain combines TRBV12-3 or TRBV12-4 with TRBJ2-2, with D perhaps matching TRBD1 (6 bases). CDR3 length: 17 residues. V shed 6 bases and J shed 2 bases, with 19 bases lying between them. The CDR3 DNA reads TGTGCCAGCAGCCCATCAGGGACAAGGGCCAACACCGGGGAGCTGTTTTTT. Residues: CASSPSGTRANTGELFF.

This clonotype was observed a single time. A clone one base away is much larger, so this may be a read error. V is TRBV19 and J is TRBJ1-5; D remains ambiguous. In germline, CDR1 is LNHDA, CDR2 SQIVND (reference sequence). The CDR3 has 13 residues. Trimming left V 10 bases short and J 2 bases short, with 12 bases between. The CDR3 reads CATSGCGNQPQHF. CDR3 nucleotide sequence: TGTGCCACCTCAGGCTGTGGCAATCAGCCCCAGCATTTT.

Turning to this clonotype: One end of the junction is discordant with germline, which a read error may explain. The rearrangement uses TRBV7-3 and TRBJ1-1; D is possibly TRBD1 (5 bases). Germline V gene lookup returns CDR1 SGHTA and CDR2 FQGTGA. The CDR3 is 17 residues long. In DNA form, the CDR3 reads TGCGCCAGCAGCCAAGATCCCCCAGGGTCCATGAACACTGAAGCTTTCTTT. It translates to CASSQDPPGSMNTEAFF.

The CDR3 loop reads CASSQDSRGSGTNEKLFF. In DNA, the CDR3 is TGTGCCAGCAGCCAAGACTCGAGAGGGTCGGGGACTAATGAAAAACTGTTTTTT. This chain links TRBV14 with TRBJ1-4; D remains ambiguous. CDR1 is SGHDN, CDR2 FVKESK, per germline. V was clipped by 0 bases and J by 2 bases, with 16 bases between them. The CDR3 is 18 amino acids.

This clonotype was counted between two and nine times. The CDR3 DNA reads TGTGCCAGCAGCTTACGGCAGAGCTCTGGGGCCAACGTCCTGACTTTC. Protein product: CASSLRQSSGANVLTF. The genes are TRBV7-9 and TRBJ2-6; D call uncertain. Trimming removed 2 bases from V and 0 bases from J, with 8 bases in between. The CDR3 has 16 residues. Germline V CDR1 and CDR2: SEHNR, FQNEAQ (reference sequence).

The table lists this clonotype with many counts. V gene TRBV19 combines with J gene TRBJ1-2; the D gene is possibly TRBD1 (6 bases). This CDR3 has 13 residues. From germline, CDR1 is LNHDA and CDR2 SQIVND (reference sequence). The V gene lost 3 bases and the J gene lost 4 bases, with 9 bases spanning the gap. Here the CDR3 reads CASSIARGYGYTF. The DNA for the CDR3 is TGTGCCAGTAGTATCGCCAGGGGCTATGGCTACACCTTC.

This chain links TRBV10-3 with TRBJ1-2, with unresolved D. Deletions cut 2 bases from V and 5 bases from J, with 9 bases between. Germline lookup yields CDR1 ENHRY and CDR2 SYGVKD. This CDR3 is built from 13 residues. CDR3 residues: CAISERSGYGYTF. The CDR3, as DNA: TGTGCCATCAGTGAGCGGTCCGGGTATGGCTACACCTTC.

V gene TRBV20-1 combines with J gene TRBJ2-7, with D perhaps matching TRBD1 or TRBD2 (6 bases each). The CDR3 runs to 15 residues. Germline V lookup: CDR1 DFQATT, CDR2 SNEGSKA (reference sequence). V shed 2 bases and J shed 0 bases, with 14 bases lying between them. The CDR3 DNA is TGCAGTGCTAGAAAGGAGGGGGACATCTCCTACGAGCAGTACTTC. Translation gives CSARKEGDISYEQYF.

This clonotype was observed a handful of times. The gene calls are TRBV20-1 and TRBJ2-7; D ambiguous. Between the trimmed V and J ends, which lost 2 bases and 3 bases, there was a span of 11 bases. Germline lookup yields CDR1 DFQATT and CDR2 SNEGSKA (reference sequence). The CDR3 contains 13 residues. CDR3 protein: CSARSPFGYEQYF. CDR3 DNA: TGCAGTGCTAGAAGTCCCTTTGGCTACGAGCAGTACTTC.

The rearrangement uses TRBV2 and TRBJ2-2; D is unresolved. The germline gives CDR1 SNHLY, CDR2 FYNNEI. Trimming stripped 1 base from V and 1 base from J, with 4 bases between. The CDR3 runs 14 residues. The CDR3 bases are TGTGCCAGCAGTGAAGAGCAGAACACCGGGGAGCTGTTTTTT. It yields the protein CASSEEQNTGELFF. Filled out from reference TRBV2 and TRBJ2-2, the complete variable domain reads EPEVTQTPSHQVTQMGQEVILRCVPISNHLYFYWYRQILGQKVEFLVSFYNNEISEKSEIFDDQFSVERPDGSNFTLKIRSTKLEDSAMYFCASSEEQNTGELFFGEGSRLTVL.

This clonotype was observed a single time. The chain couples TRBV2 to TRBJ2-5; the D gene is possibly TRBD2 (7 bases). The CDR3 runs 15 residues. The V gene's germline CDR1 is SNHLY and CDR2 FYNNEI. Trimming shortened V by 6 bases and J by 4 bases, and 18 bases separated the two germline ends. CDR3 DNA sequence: TGTGCCAGCAGAGATCCCGGGGGGCGTCGAGAGACCCAGTACTTC. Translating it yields CASRDPGGRRETQYF.